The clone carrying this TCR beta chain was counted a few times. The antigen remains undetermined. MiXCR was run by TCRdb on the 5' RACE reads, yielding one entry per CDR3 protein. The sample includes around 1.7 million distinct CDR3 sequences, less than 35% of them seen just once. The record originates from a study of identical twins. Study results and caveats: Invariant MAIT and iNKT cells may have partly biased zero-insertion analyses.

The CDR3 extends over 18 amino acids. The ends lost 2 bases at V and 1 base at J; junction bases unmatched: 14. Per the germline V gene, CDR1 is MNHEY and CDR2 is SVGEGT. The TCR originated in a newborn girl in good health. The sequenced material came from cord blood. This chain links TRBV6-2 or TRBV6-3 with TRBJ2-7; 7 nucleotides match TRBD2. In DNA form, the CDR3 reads TGTGCCAGCAGTTACACCTTACTTCGGACTAGAGGGTCCTACGAGCAGTACTTC. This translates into CASSYTLLRTRGSYEQYF.